This T cell receptor (beta chain) was obtained from a study of blood T cell repertoires in COVID-19. Study overall: Sites across the United States, Italy and Spain contributed samples from acute and convalescent COVID-19. Sources were T cells, B-cell-depleted T cells, or PBMCs; the material itself was cDNA or gDNA.

CDR3 length: 19 residues. CDR1 and CDR2 from the germline V gene are SEHNR and FQNEAQ (reference sequence). Losses at the gene ends were 4 bases for V and 5 bases for J; bases not matched to a gene: 18. Per the authors' pipeline: Scientists estimated how many nucleated cells there were by amplifying reference gene primers. Profiling relied on immunoSEQ multiplex PCR, and the TCRdb table lists in-frame clones only, not all of them. V and J calls and clone size are as listed in that table; D and trimming were resolved from the DNA. The sample gives 40,000 to 55,000 clones, around 90% of which show up once; about 2% is in the top ten. This clone was found a few times.

The TCR comes from a human donor in a cohort sampled during active COVID-19. Sequenced sample: peripheral blood. The chain has TRBV7-9 and TRBJ2-7; 12 positions agree with TRBD1. This CDR3 reads CASSSSQQTGTGGFHEQYF. DNA for the CDR3: TGTGCCAGCAGCTCATCGCAGCAAACCGGGACAGGGGGCTTCCACGAGCAGTACTTC.